This note documents a single T cell receptor beta chain sequence. The data originate from a study of technical replicates of blood from several donors. Some clones are missing from TCRdb's copy, which holds only in-frame ones; the method was immunoSEQ multiplex PCR. Found here are under 85,000 clones, around 96% of them singletons; the top ten hold under 0.35%. The V segment lost 4 bases and the J segment 4 bases; nucleotides outside the gene matches: 6. CDR1 is SGHRS and CDR2 is YFSETQ in the germline V gene. The CDR3 has 16 amino acids. Sequencing was carried out using T cells isolated from PBMCs. This chain uses TRBV5-1 with TRBJ2-1; 12 bases are a match to TRBD2. The receptor's source is a human donor in good health. The CDR3 loop is CASSGGTSGYYNEQFF. CDR3 DNA: TGCGCCAGCAGCGGAGGGACTAGCGGGTATTACAATGAGCAGTTCTTC.